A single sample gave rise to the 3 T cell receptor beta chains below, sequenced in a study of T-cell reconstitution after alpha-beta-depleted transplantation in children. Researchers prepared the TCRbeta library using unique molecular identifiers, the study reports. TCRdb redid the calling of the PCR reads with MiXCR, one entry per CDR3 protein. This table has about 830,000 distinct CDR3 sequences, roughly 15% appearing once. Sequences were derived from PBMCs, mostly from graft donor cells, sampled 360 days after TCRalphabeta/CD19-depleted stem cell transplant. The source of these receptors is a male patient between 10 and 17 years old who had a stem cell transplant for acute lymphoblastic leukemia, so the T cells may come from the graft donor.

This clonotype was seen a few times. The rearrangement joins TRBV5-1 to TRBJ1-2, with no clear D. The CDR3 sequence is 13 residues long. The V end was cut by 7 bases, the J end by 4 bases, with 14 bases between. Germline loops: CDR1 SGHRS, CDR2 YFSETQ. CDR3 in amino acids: CASSNGVSYGYTF. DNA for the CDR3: TGCGCCAGCTCCAACGGGGTTTCCTATGGCTACACCTTC.

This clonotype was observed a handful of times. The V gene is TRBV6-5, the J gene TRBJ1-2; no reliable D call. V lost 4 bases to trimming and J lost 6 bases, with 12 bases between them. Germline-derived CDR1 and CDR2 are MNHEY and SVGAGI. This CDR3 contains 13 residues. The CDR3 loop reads CASSSSAEDGYTF. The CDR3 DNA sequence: TGTGCCAGCAGTTCGTCCGCAGAGGATGGCTACACCTTC.

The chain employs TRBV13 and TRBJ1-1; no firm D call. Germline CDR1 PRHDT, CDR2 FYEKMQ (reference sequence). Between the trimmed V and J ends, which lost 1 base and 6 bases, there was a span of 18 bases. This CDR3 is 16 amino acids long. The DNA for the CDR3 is TGTGCCAGCAGCTTAGCAGGATTGTCCGGGGAACCTGAAGCTTTCTTT. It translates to CASSLAGLSGEPEAFF. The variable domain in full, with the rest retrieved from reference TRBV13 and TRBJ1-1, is AAGVIQSPRHLIKEKRETATLKCYPIPRHDTVYWYQQGPGQDPQFLISFYEKMQSDKGSIPDRFSAQQFSDYHSELNMSSLELGDSALYFCASSLAGLSGEPEAFFGQGTRLTVV.